This TCR beta chain was profiled in a study of T cell responses to AZD1222 COVID-19 vaccine. Sequenced by immunoSEQ multiplex PCR; TCRdb stores in-frame clones only, minus some. The sample lists 120,000 or so clones, over 80% seen once, with about 1.1% in the top ten. This sample comprised peripheral blood, obtained on day 0 of AZD1222 vaccination. This TCR was recovered from an adult in good health.

The CDR3: CSASPGVYEQYF. The CDR3 DNA follows: TGCAGTGCTAGTCCCGGGGTCTACGAGCAGTACTTC. This rearrangement joins TRBV20-1 to TRBJ2-7, with D tentatively TRBD2 (5 bases). This CDR3 spans 12 amino acids. V was pared by 3 bases and J by 3 bases, with 9 bases between. Germline CDR1 DFQATT, CDR2 SNEGSKA (reference sequence).